The text below deals with one TCR beta chain. Antigen specificity is unknown. This sample was taken from a study of graft-versus-host responses after intestinal transplantation. The repertoire was sequenced with immunoSEQ multiplex PCR; TCRdb's copy has only in-frame clones and lacks some. The sample includes about 81,000 clones, 85% to 90% seen only once; the top ten take roughly 0.37%. The CDR3 is made up of 14 amino acids. J gave up 1 base and V 6 bases, and 7 bases lay outside the gene matches. CDR1 and CDR2 (germline): SQVTM, ANQGSEA. Sequencing used unstimulated CD4+ T cells sorted from spleen or lymph node cells, obtained before intestinal transplant. This receptor was obtained from a human donor who received an intestinal transplant. The chain is built from TRBV29-1 and TRBJ1-1; TRBD1 aligns across 8 bases. The CDR3 region has the DNA TGCAGCGTCCGGACAGGGCCCCGGAACACTGAAGCTTTCTTT. As protein: CSVRTGPRNTEAFF.